This T cell receptor (beta chain) was captured in a study of T cells in Graves' hyperthyroidism and ophthalmopathy. Points from the study as a whole: Most thyroid-expanded clonotypes above 0.001 were also found in blood. Model-based prediction identified ophthalmopathy a median roughly 6.1 months prior to its onset.

Of note for this clonotype: Its antigen is undetermined.

The CDR3 has 15 residues. V was clipped by 5 bases and J by 5 bases; unmatched bases: 11. Amplification targeted TCR beta CDR3 regions from RNA transcripts. HTBI primers were employed in a first-round RT-PCR of the TCR CDR3. MiXCR was run by TCRdb on the multiplex PCR reads, yielding one entry per CDR3 protein. Seen here are about 480,000 distinct CDR3 sequences, under 15% observed once, and the top ten hold around a sixth. PBMCs were sourced from 9 to 10 ml fresh peripheral blood. Sequencing used blood. The V gene is TRBV12-3 or TRBV12-4, the J gene TRBJ2-5, with 7 bases aligning to TRBD2. The sequence derives from a woman aged 18-29 years with Graves' hyperthyroidism. The DNA of the CDR3 is TGTGCCAGCAGTCTGGGACTATCTTTACGGGAGACCCAGTACTTC. It translates to CASSLGLSLRETQYF.